This T cell receptor beta chain came from a study of T cell changes during pregnancy in multiple sclerosis. Germline-derived CDR1 and CDR2 are MNHNS and SASEGT. V dropped 6 bases and J dropped 1; count of bases not matched to a gene: 11. CDR3 length: 16 amino acids. This clone occurred once. Assay used: immunoSEQ multiplex PCR; TCRdb lists only in-frame clones, some missing. The profile shows about 40,000 clones, about 94% of them singletons. Sample: CD4+ T cells from peripheral blood mononuclear cells, taken after pregnancy. The rearrangement uses TRBV6-1 and TRBJ2-5; 7 bases map to TRBD2. The origin of this receptor is a female donor with multiple sclerosis, enrolled in a pregnancy study. CDR3 loop: CASSEWRLALQETQYF. Here the CDR3 DNA reads TGTGCCAGCAGCGAATGGAGACTAGCCCTCCAAGAGACCCAGTACTTC.